The 30 T cell receptor beta chains given below trace back to one sample, sequenced in a study of cytomegalovirus exposure and HLA in healthy donors. The primer mix had 60 Vbeta and 13 Jbeta primers. Sequencing used immunoSEQ multiplex PCR; TCRdb keeps in-frame clones, though not all of them. Among some 110,000 clones listed, about three quarters were seen once. Sequenced input: PBMCs. All receptors derive from a woman between 18 and 29 years old in good health and CMV-seropositive.

The chain employs TRBV15 and TRBJ2-5, with TRBD1 as a possible D gene (6 bases). The CDR3 spans 15 residues. V was clipped by 2 bases and J by 2 bases, with 12 bases between them. The germline V gene has CDR1 LNHNV and CDR2 YYDKDF (reference sequence). CDR3 sequence: CATSRSRGGQETQYF. The CDR3 nucleotides are TGTGCCACCAGCAGATCCCGAGGGGGACAAGAGACCCAGTACTTC.

This clone was picked up one time. The CDR3 sequence is CASSIGGGNTEAFF. The CDR3 DNA sequence: TGTGCCAGTAGTATAGGGGGGGGTAACACTGAAGCTTTCTTT. This chain connects TRBV19 to TRBJ1-1; possibly TRBD1 for D (5 bases). Between the trimmed V and J ends, which lost 1 base and 2 bases, there was a span of 8 bases. The CDR3 totals 14 residues. The germline V gene has CDR1 LNHDA and CDR2 SQIVND (reference sequence). Using reference TRBV19 and TRBJ1-1 for the parts outside the CDR3, the full variable domain is DGGITQSPKYLFRKEGQNVTLSCEQNLNHDAMYWYRQDPGQGLRLIYYSQIVNDFQKGDIAEGYSVSREKKESFPLTVTSAQKNPTAFYLCASSIGGGNTEAFFGQGTRLTVV.

This CDR3 reads CASSPTGEMNTEAFF. The CDR3 nucleotides are TGTGCCAGCAGTCCGACAGGGGAGATGAACACTGAAGCTTTCTTT. The gene calls are TRBV28 and TRBJ1-1, with 8 bases fitting TRBD1. Germline V gene lookup returns CDR1 MDHEN and CDR2 SYDVKM. Trimming at V came to 5 bases and at J to 0 bases, leaving 5 bases not matched to a gene. The CDR3 sequence is 15 residues long.

J is TRBJ1-5 and V is TRBV2, with D possibly matching TRBD1 (6 bases). V was pared by 1 base and J by 2 bases, with 15 bases between. This CDR3 has 17 amino acids. Germline V gene lookup returns CDR1 SNHLY and CDR2 FYNNEI. The CDR3 spells CASSEDLGAVGNQPQHF. The DNA of the CDR3 is TGTGCCAGCAGTGAAGACTTGGGGGCGGTTGGCAATCAGCCCCAGCATTTT. The full variable domain, completed using reference TRBV2 and TRBJ1-5, is EPEVTQTPSHQVTQMGQEVILRCVPISNHLYFYWYRQILGQKVEFLVSFYNNEISEKSEIFDDQFSVERPDGSNFTLKIRSTKLEDSAMYFCASSEDLGAVGNQPQHFGDGTRLSIL.

The rearrangement links TRBV7-9 to TRBJ1-5; maybe TRBD1 (6 bases). Germline CDR1 SEHNR, CDR2 FQNEAQ (reference sequence). The CDR3 extends over 16 amino acids. The V gene lost 0 bases and the J gene lost 6 bases, with 15 bases spanning the gap. In DNA form, the CDR3 reads TGTGCCAGCAGCTTAGCCCAGGGGTCGTCTTTTCAGCCCCAGCATTTT. Encoded protein: CASSLAQGSSFQPQHF.

The chain couples TRBV27 to TRBJ2-2; 11 bases line up with TRBD1. Per the germline V gene, CDR1 is MNHEY and CDR2 is SMNVEV (reference sequence). This CDR3 contains 20 residues. V shed 6 bases and J 8 bases; nucleotides not matched to a gene: 23. CDR3 bases: TGTGCCAGCAGCTTAAGGGGGGGCTCCGGGACAGGGGGAATAGGAGGGGAGCTGTTTTTT. This codes for CASSLRGGSGTGGIGGELFF.

This clone was seen just once. J is TRBJ1-2 and V is TRBV5-6, with 7 bases that match TRBD1. CDR1 is SGHDT and CDR2 is YYEEEE in the germline V gene. Trimming removed 3 bases from V and 3 bases from J; junction bases left unmatched: 8. The CDR3 sequence is 15 residues long. The CDR3 region has the DNA TGTGCCAGCAGCTCGACCGGGACAGAATACTATGGCTACACCTTC. This sequence encodes CASSSTGTEYYGYTF.

In its sample, this clone was seen once. This chain connects TRBV29-1 to TRBJ2-6; D is unclear. The germline V gene has CDR1 SQVTM and CDR2 ANQGSEA. V lost 7 bases, J lost 2 bases, and 9 bases lay in between. This CDR3 is built from 13 residues. The CDR3 DNA follows: TGCAGCGCACATACAACTGGGGCCAACGTCCTGACTTTC. It codes for CSAHTTGANVLTF.

The chain carries TRBV6-4 and TRBJ1-5; a possible D gene is TRBD1 (6 bases). V lost 3 bases to trimming and J lost 6 bases, with 9 bases between them. Germline V gene data show CDR1 as MRHNA and CDR2 as SNTAGT. The CDR3 has 13 amino acids. The CDR3 DNA reads TGTGCCAGCAGTGAGGTACAGGGTCAGCCCCAGCATTTT. Translated, it gives CASSEVQGQPQHF.

The chain recombines TRBV9 with TRBJ2-2; D call uncertain. The V end lost 0 bases, the J end lost 6 bases, and 6 bases lay between the germline ends. The CDR3 runs 13 residues. Germline values: CDR1 SGDLS, CDR2 YYNGEE. The CDR3 loop is CASSVAAAGELFF. CDR3 in DNA: TGTGCCAGCAGCGTAGCTGCGGCCGGGGAGCTGTTTTTT.

The chain joins TRBV5-4 to TRBJ2-1, with D possibly being TRBD1 (5 bases). Germline V CDR1 and CDR2: SGHNT, YYREEE (reference sequence). V lost 0 bases and J lost 6, with 10 bases in between. The CDR3 sequence is 14 residues long. In DNA, the CDR3 is TGTGCCAGCAGCTTGGCCAGGGAATTCAATGAGCAGTTCTTC. This sequence encodes CASSLAREFNEQFF.

The chain combines TRBV6-5 with TRBJ2-7, with TRBD2 matching over 13 bases. V lost 6 bases, J lost 7 bases, and 6 bases stayed unmatched. The germline gives CDR1 MNHEY, CDR2 SVGAGI. The CDR3 sequence is 14 residues long. CDR3 residues: CASRLAGGPGEQYF. The DNA for the CDR3 is TGTGCCAGCAGACTAGCGGGAGGGCCGGGTGAGCAGTACTTC.

V and J are TRBV28 and TRBJ2-1, with D possibly being TRBD2 (6 bases). The CDR3 contains 13 residues. Trimming stripped 5 bases from V and 6 bases from J, with 11 bases between. Germline V gene data show CDR1 as MDHEN and CDR2 as SYDVKM. In nucleotides, the CDR3 is TGTGCCAGCAGTCTACAGACTAGCAATGAGCAGTTCTTC. Protein sequence: CASSLQTSNEQFF.

The chain couples TRBV7-6 to TRBJ2-1; D unresolved. Germline V gives CDR1 SGHVS, CDR2 FNYEAQ. Trimming took off 1 base at V and 5 bases at J, with 9 bases between the two ends. This CDR3 region has 14 residues. In nucleotides, the CDR3 is TGTGCCAGCAGCTTAGAACCCAGTGACAATGAGCAGTTCTTC. This gives the protein CASSLEPSDNEQFF.

This clone was recorded once. This chain joins TRBV7-3 and TRBJ2-3; 10 positions agree with TRBD2. V was clipped by 5 bases and J by 4 bases; unmatched bases: 9. The CDR3 has 16 residues. The germline gives CDR1 SGHTA, CDR2 FQGTGA. The DNA of the CDR3 is TGTGCCAGCAGCGCCCGACTAGCGGGTGGTCCAGATACGCAGTATTTT. It yields the protein CASSARLAGGPDTQYF.

On this clone itself: An end of the junction differs from the germline gene, which may be a read error. This chain uses TRBV23-1 with TRBJ1-2; D is uncertain. TRBV23-1 is marked as an open reading frame, function uncertain. CDR3 length equals 14 residues. The CDR3 loop is CASSPTRQDYGYTF. In DNA, the CDR3 is TGCGCCAGTAGTCCGACACGGCAGGACTATGGCTACACCTTC.

The chain joins TRBV2 to TRBJ1-4, with D possibly TRBD1 on 5 matching bases. The CDR3 covers 15 residues. The V end lost 8 bases, the J end lost 8 bases, and 21 bases lay between the germline ends. CDR1 and CDR2 from the germline V gene are SNHLY and FYNNEI. CDR3 nucleotide sequence: TGTGCCAGCGGCGGGACTACCACGATGAGGGAAAAACTGTTTTTT. It encodes CASGGTTTMREKLFF.

The chain combines TRBV5-6 with TRBJ2-1; TRBD2 matches at 13 bases. The CDR3 has 15 amino acids. CDR1 is SGHDT and CDR2 is YYEEEE in the germline V gene. Trimming removed 4 bases from V and 8 bases from J; junction bases left unmatched: 6. In DNA, the CDR3 is TGTGCCAGCAGCATGACTAGCGGGAGGAGGGATGAGCAGTTCTTC. Protein sequence: CASSMTSGRRDEQFF.

The chain carries TRBV2 and TRBJ2-7; 7 bases match TRBD1. The CDR3 runs 16 residues. V dropped 4 bases and J dropped 6; count of bases not matched to a gene: 15. Germline assignment: CDR1 SNHLY and CDR2 FYNNEI. The CDR3 region has the DNA TGTGCCAGCAGTGTATCCCTCCGGGACAGCCTTCCCGAGCAGTACTTC. Its protein is CASSVSLRDSLPEQYF. The full variable domain, with the rest looked up from reference TRBV2 and TRBJ2-7, is EPEVTQTPSHQVTQMGQEVILRCVPISNHLYFYWYRQILGQKVEFLVSFYNNEISEKSEIFDDQFSVERPDGSNFTLKIRSTKLEDSAMYFCASSVSLRDSLPEQYFGPGTRLTVT.

The chain has TRBV9 and TRBJ2-2; 7 bases are shared with TRBD1. CDR1 is SGDLS, CDR2 YYNGEE, per germline. V was clipped by 7 bases and J by 4 bases; unmatched bases: 10. The CDR3 is 15 residues long. CDR3 coding DNA: TGTGCCAGCGTTAGTTCACAGGGGATCACCGGGGAGCTGTTTTTT. Translation: CASVSSQGITGELFF.

V usage is TRBV5-1 and J usage is TRBJ2-1, with 10 bases fitting TRBD2. The CDR3 sequence is 15 residues long. CDR1 and CDR2 from the germline V gene are SGHRS and YFSETQ. Trimming at V came to 0 bases and at J to 5 bases, leaving 2 bases not matched to a gene. CDR3 loop: CASSLGLAGDNEQFF. The CDR3 coding sequence is TGCGCCAGCAGCTTGGGGCTAGCGGGAGACAATGAGCAGTTCTTC. Supplemented by reference TRBV5-1 and TRBJ2-1, the full variable domain reads KAGVTQTPRYLIKTRGQQVTLSCSPISGHRSVSWYQQTPGQGLQFLFEYFSETQRNKGNFPGRFSGRQFSNSRSEMNVSTLELGDSALYLCASSLGLAGDNEQFFGPGTRLTVL.

In its sample, this clone was seen once. V gene TRBV10-2 combines with J gene TRBJ2-7; TRBD2 matches 13 bases. Germline V gives CDR1 WSHSY, CDR2 SAAADI. This CDR3 comprises 13 residues. The junction had 3 bases not matched to a gene; V was cut back by 6 bases and J by 7 bases. CDR3 nucleotides: TGCGCCAGCAGGGGGACTAGCGGGAATGAGCAGTACTTC. Translated: CASRGTSGNEQYF.

The V and J genes are TRBV5-5 and TRBJ2-7; 11 bases are shared with TRBD2. The V gene's germline CDR1 is SGHKS and CDR2 YYEKEE (reference sequence). The CDR3 covers 17 residues. With 4 bases clipped from V and 3 bases from J, the junction kept 12 bases outside the gene matches. The CDR3 coding sequence is TGTGCCAGCAGCCCGGACAGGGTAACTAGCGGGAGCTACGAGCAGTACTTC. Translated: CASSPDRVTSGSYEQYF.

The gene calls are TRBV5-1 and TRBJ2-1; a possible D gene is TRBD2 (6 bases). Trimming cost V 0 bases and J 6 bases, with 7 bases left between them. Looked up from germline, CDR1 is SGHRS and CDR2 is YFSETQ. This CDR3 comprises 13 residues. As DNA, the CDR3 is TGCGCCAGCAGCTTGGGACTAGGCAATGAGCAGTTCTTC. Translating it yields CASSLGLGNEQFF.

The J gene is TRBJ2-3, the V gene TRBV7-8, with 7 bases aligning to TRBD2. Germline loops: CDR1 SGHVS, CDR2 FQNEAQ. This CDR3 is built from 15 residues. V shed 2 bases, J shed 4 bases, and the junction held 6 bases outside the gene matches. The CDR3 nucleotides are TGTGCCAGCAGCTTACTCGGGAGGATGGCAGATACGCAGTATTTT. Protein: CASSLLGRMADTQYF.

The genes are TRBV4-2 and TRBJ2-7; no clear D. Trimming stripped 1 base from V and 6 bases from J, with 10 bases between. The CDR3 extends over 13 amino acids. Germline V gene data show CDR1 as LGHNA and CDR2 as YNFKEQ. CDR3 loop: CASSQGGAGEQYF. CDR3 in DNA: TGTGCCAGCAGCCAAGGAGGCGCTGGCGAGCAGTACTTC.

This clone was seen a few times. Other nucleotide sequences in the sample specify the same CDR3. The chain employs TRBV28 and TRBJ2-1, with a possible D match to TRBD2 (6 bases). The CDR3 loop spans 12 amino acids. Looked up from germline, CDR1 is MDHEN and CDR2 is SYDVKM. V lost 3 bases to trimming and J lost 6 bases, with 6 bases between them. The CDR3 DNA sequence: TGTGCCAGCAGTTTGGGGGGCAATGAGCAGTTCTTC. Protein product: CASSLGGNEQFF.

The chain couples TRBV30 to TRBJ2-2; 9 nucleotides agree with TRBD2. Trimming at V came to 3 bases and at J to 4 bases, leaving 9 bases not matched to a gene. CDR3 length equals 16 residues. The germline V gene has CDR1 GTSNPN and CDR2 SVGIG (reference sequence). The CDR3 protein is CAWRLAGGRGTGELFF. The CDR3 DNA reads as TGTGCCTGGAGATTGGCGGGAGGGCGGGGCACCGGGGAGCTGTTTTTT.

The J gene is TRBJ2-1, the V gene TRBV9; 8 bases map to TRBD2. J lost 1 base, V lost 7 bases, and 4 bases had no gene match. This CDR3 has 14 amino acids. CDR1 SGDLS and CDR2 YYNGEE come from the germline V gene. This CDR3 is CASARGGSYNEQFF. Here the CDR3 DNA reads TGTGCCAGCGCCCGGGGGGGATCCTACAATGAGCAGTTCTTC.

The V gene is TRBV28, the J gene TRBJ1-2; TRBD1 matches 7 bases. V lost 5 bases and J lost 8; bases outside the gene matches: 11. The CDR3 covers 14 residues. Germline V lookup: CDR1 MDHEN, CDR2 SYDVKM. CDR3 coding DNA: TGTGCCAGCAGTCTCCAGATGACAGGGTGGGGCTACACCTTC. Protein: CASSLQMTGWGYTF.